These 10 T cell receptor beta chains were all obtained from the same sample, sequenced in a study of blood T cell repertoires in COVID-19. TCRdb's copy holds only in-frame clones and misses some; the assay was immunoSEQ multiplex PCR. The sample holds about 160,000 clones, approximately 80% seen once. Sequenced material: PBMCs or T cells enriched from blood (not recorded which). Receptors were obtained from a woman aged 60-70 years who had recovered from COVID-19.

This clone was found once. This chain uses TRBV3-1 (or the pseudogene TRBV3-2) with TRBJ2-2, with 11 bases that match TRBD2. Trimming took 4 bases from V and 6 from J; bases not matched to a gene: 10. Germline V lookup: CDR1 LGHDT, CDR2 YNNKEL (reference sequence). The CDR3 covers 17 residues. Written as DNA, the CDR3 is TGTGCCAGCAGCCGAACTAGCGGGGGCGTCCGGGCCGGGGAGCTGTTTTTT. It encodes CASSRTSGGVRAGELFF.

The chain uses TRBV9 and TRBJ2-3, with 9 nucleotides matching TRBD2. After removal of 2 bases from V and 0 bases from J, the junction contained 10 bases not matched to a gene. The CDR3 covers 18 residues. Looked up from germline, CDR1 is SGDLS and CDR2 is YYNGEE. The CDR3 sequence is CASSVRERGVPSTDTQYF. In nucleotides, the CDR3 is TGTGCCAGCAGCGTGCGGGAGCGGGGGGTCCCTAGCACAGATACGCAGTATTTT.

V usage is TRBV5-3 and J usage is TRBJ1-1; TRBD1 might be the D (6 bases). TRBV5-3 is placed among ORFs of uncertain function. The CDR3 contains 17 residues. V was pared by 4 bases and J by 1 base, with 20 bases between. The CDR3 nucleotides are TGTGCCAGAAGCCATAAATTCGCAGGGGACACGAACACTGAAGCTTTCTTT. Encoded protein: CARSHKFAGDTNTEAFF.

The chain has TRBV6-4 and TRBJ1-2, with D possibly matching TRBD1 (5 bases). The germline gives CDR1 MRHNA, CDR2 SNTAGT. This CDR3 is built from 13 residues. Trimming took 4 bases from V and 2 from J, leaving 8 bases between them. The CDR3 spells CASSVNRNYGYTF. As DNA, the CDR3 is TGTGCCAGCAGTGTTAACAGGAACTATGGCTACACCTTC.

The chain employs TRBV19 and TRBJ2-3; 9 bases line up with TRBD1. CDR1 is LNHDA, CDR2 SQIVND, per germline (reference sequence). The CDR3 contains 15 residues. The V and J ends lost 5 bases and 5 bases, in that order; junction bases with no gene match: 8. Written as DNA, the CDR3 is TGTGCCAGTAGTGTTGGGACAGGGCGGGGAGATACGCAGTATTTT. Residues: CASSVGTGRGDTQYF. Together with reference TRBV19 and TRBJ2-3, the CDR3 gives the full variable domain: DGGITQSPKYLFRKEGQNVTLSCEQNLNHDAMYWYRQDPGQGLRLIYYSQIVNDFQKGDIAEGYSVSREKKESFPLTVTSAQKNPTAFYLCASSVGTGRGDTQYFGPGTRLTVL.

The rearrangement uses TRBV24-1 and TRBJ2-3; 8 nucleotides line up with TRBD1. The length of the CDR3 is 14 residues. V gave up 3 bases and J gave up 6 bases; unmatched junction bases: 4. Germline V gene data show CDR1 as KGHDR and CDR2 as SFDVKD. In nucleotides, the CDR3 is TGTGCCACCAGTGATGCGACAGGGGCTGATACGCAGTATTTT. Its translation: CATSDATGADTQYF.

J is TRBJ1-6 and V is TRBV2; 10 bases fit TRBD1. The CDR3 is 15 amino acids. V was pared by 8 bases and J by 8 bases, with 9 bases of the junction left unmatched. CDR1 and CDR2 from the germline V gene are SNHLY and FYNNEI. CDR3 in amino acids: CASALRQGADSPLHF. CDR3 coding DNA: TGTGCCAGCGCCCTTCGACAGGGGGCCGATTCACCCCTCCACTTT.

The V call is TRBV5-1, the J call TRBJ1-1; D is possibly TRBD1 (6 bases). With 4 bases removed from V and 4 bases from J, the gap between germline ends came to 17 bases. Looked up from germline, CDR1 is SGHRS and CDR2 is YFSETQ. This CDR3 contains 15 residues. The CDR3 here is CASSLQGFPVTEAFF. Written as DNA, the CDR3 is TGCGCCAGCAGCCTTCAGGGGTTTCCAGTCACTGAAGCTTTCTTT. Drawing the rest from reference TRBV5-1 and TRBJ1-1, the complete variable domain is KAGVTQTPRYLIKTRGQQVTLSCSPISGHRSVSWYQQTPGQGLQFLFEYFSETQRNKGNFPGRFSGRQFSNSRSEMNVSTLELGDSALYLCASSLQGFPVTEAFFGQGTRLTVV.

This clone was counted between two and nine times. V gene TRBV24-1 combines with J gene TRBJ2-5, with 8 positions matching TRBD2. V trimming: 3 bases; J trimming: 2 bases; junction bases outside the gene matches: 7. The CDR3 runs to 16 residues. The germline gives CDR1 KGHDR, CDR2 SFDVKD. The CDR3 loop is CATSDPLTGGQETQYF. In nucleotides, the CDR3 is TGTGCCACCAGTGATCCCCTGACGGGGGGGCAAGAGACCCAGTACTTC.

The chain is built from TRBV4-1 and TRBJ2-3; D may be TRBD2 (5 bases). V gave up 1 base and J gave up 4 bases, with 9 bases separating them. Per the germline V gene, CDR1 is MGHRA and CDR2 is YSYEKL. CDR3 length: 14 residues. CDR3 in DNA: TGCGCCAGCAGCCAAGGTCGGGATCCAGATACGCAGTATTTT. As protein: CASSQGRDPDTQYF.